Below, 5 T cell receptor beta chains from the same sample are listed, as sequenced in a study of response to subunit inactivated influenza vaccine. TCRdb processed the RT-PCR reads anew with MiXCR; each CDR3 protein has one entry. The sample carries fewer than 800,000 distinct CDR3 sequences, 15% to 18% recorded once. The sample was PBMCs from blood, taken 11 to 12 days after vaccination. The receptor source for this set is a man aged 45-60 years who received an inactivated influenza vaccine.

This rearrangement joins TRBV29-1 to TRBJ2-1; either TRBD1 or TRBD2 may supply D (5 bases each). CDR3 length equals 12 residues. Trimming removed 2 bases from V and 8 bases from J, with 10 bases in between. CDR1 is SQVTM and CDR2 is ANQGSEA in the germline V gene. The CDR3: CSVERWDHEQFF. CDR3 coding DNA: TGCAGCGTTGAACGCTGGGACCATGAGCAGTTCTTC.

The rearrangement uses TRBV27 and TRBJ2-3, with TRBD2 matching 7 bases. The V and J ends lost 3 bases and 5 bases, in that order; junction bases with no gene match: 8. The germline V gene has CDR1 MNHEY and CDR2 SMNVEV (reference sequence). The CDR3 spans 15 residues. CDR3: CASSLGYGGRDTQYF. CDR3 sequence (DNA): TGTGCCAGCAGTTTGGGATACGGGGGGAGAGATACGCAGTATTTT.

This clonotype was counted at least ten times. The chain has TRBV12-3 or TRBV12-4 and TRBJ2-2; D might be TRBD1 or TRBD2, each matching 5 bases. Trimming removed 0 bases from V and 7 bases from J, with 15 bases in between. The CDR3 sequence is 16 residues long. In nucleotides, the CDR3 is TGTGCCAGCAGTTTAGCGGTATGGGGGTCGAACGGGGAGCTGTTTTTT. It yields the protein CASSLAVWGSNGELFF.

The V call is TRBV12-3 or TRBV12-4, the J call TRBJ2-7; D is unclear. CDR3 length: 13 amino acids. Trimming removed 3 bases from V and 2 bases from J, with 8 bases in between. The CDR3 here is CASSFEVTYEQYF. In nucleotides, the CDR3 is TGTGCCAGCAGTTTTGAAGTTACCTACGAGCAGTACTTC.

This clonotype was observed a few times. The chain links TRBV2 to TRBJ2-7; TRBD2 matches 10 bases. Germline V gene sequence: CDR1 SNHLY, CDR2 FYNNEI. The CDR3 is 15 residues long. V shed 4 bases, J shed 0 bases, and the junction held 3 bases outside the gene matches. The CDR3 DNA is TGTGCCAGCAGTGTCTCTAGCGGGGGCTCCTACGAGCAGTACTTC. Residues: CASSVSSGGSYEQYF.